This T cell receptor beta chain derives from a study of shared clonotypes between healthy human individuals. The overall study: A couple of female and three male donors aged 18 to 49 were enrolled. Points from the study as a whole: Of the naive CD4 clonotypes, approximately 5% were shared across several donors. Sequencing depth was predicted to influence how clonotypes are shared among donors.

Germline CDR1 is SEHNR and CDR2 is FQNEAQ (reference sequence). V was shortened by 5 bases and J by 5 bases, with 18 bases between the two germline ends. This CDR3 is built from 15 residues. The assay was carried out at the deep level. Only in-frame clones appear in the TCRdb table, and some are missing; sequencing was by immunoSEQ multiplex PCR. The sample includes some 2 million clones, approximately 94% of them seen just once. With respect to this clone: Its cognate antigen is unknown.

Naive-designated CD8 cells lacked CD45RO, were positively enriched for CCR7, and omitted terminally differentiated effector memory CD45RA+ cells. This rearrangement joins TRBV7-9 to TRBJ2-5; D uncertain. The clonotype comes from a man between 18 and 29 years old in good health. Input material: naive CD8+ T cells sorted from blood. The DNA of the CDR3 is TGTGCCAGCAGCCCGGCGCGGTGGATTGGGGAGACCCAGTACTTC. Translated, it gives CASSPARWIGETQYF.